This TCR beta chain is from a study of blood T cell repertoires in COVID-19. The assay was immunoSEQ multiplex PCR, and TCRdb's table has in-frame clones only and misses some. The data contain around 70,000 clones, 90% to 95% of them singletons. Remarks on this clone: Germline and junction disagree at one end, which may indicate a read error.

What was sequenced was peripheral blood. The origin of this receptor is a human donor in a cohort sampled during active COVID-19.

CDR3 coding DNA: TGCAGTGTGAATGGGCTTAAACCCTTC. This encodes CSVNGLKPF. The V and J genes are TRBV20-1 and TRBJ1-2; D gene uncertain. CDR3 size: 9 residues. Germline CDR1 DFQATT, CDR2 SNEGSKA (reference sequence).